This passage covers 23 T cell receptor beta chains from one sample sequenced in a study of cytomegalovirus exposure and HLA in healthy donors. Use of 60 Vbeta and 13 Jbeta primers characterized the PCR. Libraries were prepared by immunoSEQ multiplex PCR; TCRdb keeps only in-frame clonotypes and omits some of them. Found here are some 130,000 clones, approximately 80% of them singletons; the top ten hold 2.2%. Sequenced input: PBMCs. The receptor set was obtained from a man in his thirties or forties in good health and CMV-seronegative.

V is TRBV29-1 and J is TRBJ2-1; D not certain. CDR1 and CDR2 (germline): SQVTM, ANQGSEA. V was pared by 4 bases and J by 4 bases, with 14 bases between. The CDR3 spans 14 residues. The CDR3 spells CSVGPESSYNEQFF. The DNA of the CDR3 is TGCAGCGTTGGACCGGAGTCCTCTTACAATGAGCAGTTCTTC.

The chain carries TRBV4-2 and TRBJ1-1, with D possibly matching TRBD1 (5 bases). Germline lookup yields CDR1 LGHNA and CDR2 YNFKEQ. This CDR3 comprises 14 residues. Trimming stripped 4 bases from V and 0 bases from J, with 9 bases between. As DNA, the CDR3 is TGTGCCAGCAGCCTTCCGACAGTGAACACTGAAGCTTTCTTT. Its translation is CASSLPTVNTEAFF.

CDR3 DNA sequence: TGCGCCAGCAGCCAATTTAGGCAGGGGGTTTCTGGCTACACCTTC. This translates into CASSQFRQGVSGYTF. The chain employs TRBV4-3 and TRBJ1-2; 7 nucleotides align to TRBD1. Per the germline V gene, CDR1 is LGHNA and CDR2 is YSLEER. The junction had 10 bases not matched to a gene; V was cut back by 2 bases and J by 7 bases. This CDR3 is built from 15 residues.

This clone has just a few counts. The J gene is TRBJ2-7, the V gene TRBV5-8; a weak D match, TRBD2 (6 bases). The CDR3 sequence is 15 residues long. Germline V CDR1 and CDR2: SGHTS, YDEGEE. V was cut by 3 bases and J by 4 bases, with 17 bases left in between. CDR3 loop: CASSWRRGIHYEQYF. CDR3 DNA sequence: TGTGCCAGCAGCTGGAGGCGGGGAATTCATTACGAGCAGTACTTC.

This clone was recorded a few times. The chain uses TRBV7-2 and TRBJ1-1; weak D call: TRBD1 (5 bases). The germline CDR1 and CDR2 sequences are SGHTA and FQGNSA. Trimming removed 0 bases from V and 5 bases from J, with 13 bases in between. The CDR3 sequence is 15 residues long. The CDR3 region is CASSLAFGAGTEAFF. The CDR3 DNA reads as TGTGCCAGCAGCTTAGCTTTTGGGGCCGGGACTGAAGCTTTCTTT.

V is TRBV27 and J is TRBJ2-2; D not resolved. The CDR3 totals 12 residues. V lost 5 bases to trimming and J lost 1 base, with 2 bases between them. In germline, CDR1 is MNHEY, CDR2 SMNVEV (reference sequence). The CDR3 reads CASSRNTGELFF. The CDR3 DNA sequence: TGTGCCAGCAGTCGGAACACCGGGGAGCTGTTTTTT.

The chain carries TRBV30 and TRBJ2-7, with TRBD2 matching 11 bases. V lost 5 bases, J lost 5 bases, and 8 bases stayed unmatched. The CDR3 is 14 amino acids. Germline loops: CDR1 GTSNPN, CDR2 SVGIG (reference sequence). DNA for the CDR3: TGTGCCTGGGGTAGGGAGACTAGCGGGAACGAGCAGTACTTC. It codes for CAWGRETSGNEQYF.

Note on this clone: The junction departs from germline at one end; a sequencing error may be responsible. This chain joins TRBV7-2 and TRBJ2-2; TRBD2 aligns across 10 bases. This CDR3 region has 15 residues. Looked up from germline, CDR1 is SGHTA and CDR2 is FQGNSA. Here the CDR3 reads CASSLAGAGTGELFF. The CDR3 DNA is TGTGCCAGCAGCCTAGCGGGAGCGGGGACCGGGGAGCTGTTTTTT.

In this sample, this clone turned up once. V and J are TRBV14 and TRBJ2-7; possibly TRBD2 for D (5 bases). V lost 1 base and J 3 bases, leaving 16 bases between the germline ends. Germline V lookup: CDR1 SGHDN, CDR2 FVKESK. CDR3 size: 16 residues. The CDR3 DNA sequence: TGTGCCAGCAGCCAAGCAACCGGGAACCATTACTACGAGCAGTACTTC. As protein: CASSQATGNHYYEQYF. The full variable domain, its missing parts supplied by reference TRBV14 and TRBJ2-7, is EAGVTQFPSHSVIEKGQTVTLRCDPISGHDNLYWYRRVMGKEIKFLLHFVKESKQDESGMPNNRFLAERTGGTYSTLKVQPAELEDSGVYFCASSQATGNHYYEQYFGPGTRLTVT.

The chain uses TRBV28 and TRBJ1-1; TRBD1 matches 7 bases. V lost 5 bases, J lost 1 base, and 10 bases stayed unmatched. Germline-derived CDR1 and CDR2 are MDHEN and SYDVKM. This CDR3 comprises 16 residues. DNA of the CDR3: TGTGCCAGCAGTCCTCCCGGACAGGCGGGGAACACTGAAGCTTTCTTT. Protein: CASSPPGQAGNTEAFF.

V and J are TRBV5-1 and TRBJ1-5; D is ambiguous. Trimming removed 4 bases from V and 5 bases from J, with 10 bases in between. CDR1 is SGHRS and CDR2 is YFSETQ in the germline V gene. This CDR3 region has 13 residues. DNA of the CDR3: TGCGCCAGCAGCGTTCTGTCGGATCAGCCCCAGCATTTT. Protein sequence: CASSVLSDQPQHF. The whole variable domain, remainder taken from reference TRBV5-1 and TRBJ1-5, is KAGVTQTPRYLIKTRGQQVTLSCSPISGHRSVSWYQQTPGQGLQFLFEYFSETQRNKGNFPGRFSGRQFSNSRSEMNVSTLELGDSALYLCASSVLSDQPQHFGDGTRLSIL.

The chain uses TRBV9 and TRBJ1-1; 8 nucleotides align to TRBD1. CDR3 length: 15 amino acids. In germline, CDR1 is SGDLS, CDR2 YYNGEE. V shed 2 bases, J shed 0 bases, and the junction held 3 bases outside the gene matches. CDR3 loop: CASSVRTGLNTEAFF. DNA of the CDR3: TGTGCCAGCAGCGTTCGGACAGGGCTGAACACTGAAGCTTTCTTT.

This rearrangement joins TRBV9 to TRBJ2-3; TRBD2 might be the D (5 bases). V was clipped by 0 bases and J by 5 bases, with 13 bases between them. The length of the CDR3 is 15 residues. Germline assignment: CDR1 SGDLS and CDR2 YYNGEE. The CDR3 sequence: CASSVGRLGVDTQYF. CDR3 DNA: TGTGCCAGCAGCGTAGGGCGCCTCGGGGTAGATACGCAGTATTTT. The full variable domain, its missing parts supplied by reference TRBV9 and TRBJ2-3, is DSGVTQTPKHLITATGQRVTLRCSPRSGDLSVYWYQQSLDQGLQFLIQYYNGEERAKGNILERFSAQQFPDLHSELNLSSLELGDSALYFCASSVGRLGVDTQYFGPGTRLTVL.

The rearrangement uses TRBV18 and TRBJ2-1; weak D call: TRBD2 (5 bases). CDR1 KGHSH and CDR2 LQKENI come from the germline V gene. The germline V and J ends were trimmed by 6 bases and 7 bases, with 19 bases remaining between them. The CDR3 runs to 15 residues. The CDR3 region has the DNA TGTGCCAGCTCTCCCTCTCAGGTCGGACTGAATGAGCAGTTCTTC. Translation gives CASSPSQVGLNEQFF.

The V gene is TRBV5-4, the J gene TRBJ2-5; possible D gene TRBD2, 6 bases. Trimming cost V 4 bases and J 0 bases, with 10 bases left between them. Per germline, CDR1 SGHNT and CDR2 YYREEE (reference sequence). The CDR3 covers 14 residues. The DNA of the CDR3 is TGTGCCAGCAGCCGCGGGACGGACCAAGAGACCCAGTACTTC. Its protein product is CASSRGTDQETQYF.

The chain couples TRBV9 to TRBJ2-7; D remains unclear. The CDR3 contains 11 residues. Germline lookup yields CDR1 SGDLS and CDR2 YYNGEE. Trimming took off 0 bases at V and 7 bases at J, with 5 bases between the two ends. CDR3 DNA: TGTGCCAGCAGCGTAGTCGGGGAGCAGTACTTC. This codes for CASSVVGEQYF.

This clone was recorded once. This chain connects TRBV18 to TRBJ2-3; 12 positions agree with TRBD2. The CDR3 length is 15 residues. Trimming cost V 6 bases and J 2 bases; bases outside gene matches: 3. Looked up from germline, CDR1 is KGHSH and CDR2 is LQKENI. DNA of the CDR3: TGTGCCAGCTCCGGGACTAGCGGGCACACAGATACGCAGTATTTT. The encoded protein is CASSGTSGHTDTQYF.

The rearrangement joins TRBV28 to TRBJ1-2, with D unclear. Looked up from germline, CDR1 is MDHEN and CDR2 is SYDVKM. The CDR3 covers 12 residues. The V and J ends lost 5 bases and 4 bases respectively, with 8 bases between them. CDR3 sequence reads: CASSGRGYGYTF. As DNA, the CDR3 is TGTGCCAGCAGTGGGAGAGGCTATGGCTACACCTTC.

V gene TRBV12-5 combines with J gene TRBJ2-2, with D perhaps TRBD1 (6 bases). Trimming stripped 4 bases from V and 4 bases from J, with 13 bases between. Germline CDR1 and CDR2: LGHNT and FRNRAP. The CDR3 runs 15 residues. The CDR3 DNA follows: TGTGCTAGTGGTTATACAGGGTCGGGCACCGGGGAGCTGTTTTTT. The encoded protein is CASGYTGSGTGELFF.

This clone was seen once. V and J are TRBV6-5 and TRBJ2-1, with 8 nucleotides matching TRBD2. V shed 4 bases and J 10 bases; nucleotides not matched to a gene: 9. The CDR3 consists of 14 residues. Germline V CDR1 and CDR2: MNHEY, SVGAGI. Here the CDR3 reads CASSFSGLAREQFF. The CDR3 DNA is TGTGCCAGCAGTTTCTCAGGACTAGCTCGAGAGCAGTTCTTC.

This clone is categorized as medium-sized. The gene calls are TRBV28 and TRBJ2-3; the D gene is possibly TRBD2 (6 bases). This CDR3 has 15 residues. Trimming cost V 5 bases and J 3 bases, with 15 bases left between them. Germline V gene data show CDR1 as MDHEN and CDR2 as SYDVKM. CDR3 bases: TGTGCCAGCAGTCCTAGACTAGACCTTACAGATACGCAGTATTTT. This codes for CASSPRLDLTDTQYF. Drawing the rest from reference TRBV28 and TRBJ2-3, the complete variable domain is DVKVTQSSRYLVKRTGEKVFLECVQDMDHENMFWYRQDPGLGLRLIYFSYDVKMKEKGDIPEGYSVSREKKERFSLILESASTNQTSMYLCASSPRLDLTDTQYFGPGTRLTVL.

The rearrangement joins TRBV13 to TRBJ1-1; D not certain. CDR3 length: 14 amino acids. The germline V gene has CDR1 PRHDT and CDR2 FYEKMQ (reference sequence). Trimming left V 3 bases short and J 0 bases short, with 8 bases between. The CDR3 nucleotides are TGTGCCAGCAGCTTCCAGGCCATGAACACTGAAGCTTTCTTT. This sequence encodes CASSFQAMNTEAFF.

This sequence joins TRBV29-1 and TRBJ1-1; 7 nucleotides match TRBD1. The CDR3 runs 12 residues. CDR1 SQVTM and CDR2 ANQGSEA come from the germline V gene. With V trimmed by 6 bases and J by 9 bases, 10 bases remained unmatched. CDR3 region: CSVLQGREKAFF. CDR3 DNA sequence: TGCAGCGTATTACAGGGGAGAGAGAAAGCTTTCTTT.